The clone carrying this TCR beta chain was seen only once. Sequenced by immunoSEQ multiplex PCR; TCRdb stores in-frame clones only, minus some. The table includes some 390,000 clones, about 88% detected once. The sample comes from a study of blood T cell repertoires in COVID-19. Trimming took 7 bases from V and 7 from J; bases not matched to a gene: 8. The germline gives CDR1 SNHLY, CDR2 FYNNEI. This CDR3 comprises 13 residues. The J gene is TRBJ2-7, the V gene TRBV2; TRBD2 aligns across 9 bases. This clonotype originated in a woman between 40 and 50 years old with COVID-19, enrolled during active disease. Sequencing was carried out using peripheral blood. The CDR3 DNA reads TGTGCCAGCACTCCTAGCGGGAAGTGGGAGCAGTACTTC. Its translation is CASTPSGKWEQYF.